These T cell receptor beta chains were read from a single sample in a study of post-analysis software for immune sequencing data. TCRdb reanalysed the PCR reads using MiXCR and keeps one entry per CDR3 protein. This table holds roughly 600,000 distinct CDR3 sequences, roughly two fifths found once. The sample consisted of blood. These TCRs come from a girl aged 10 to 17 with multiple sclerosis. Both conserved end residues are part of each CDR3. D genes are given only for firm matches. Size tells how often a clone was seen (once, few, many) or the class of an expanded clone, and some rows leave it out.

clone_size j_call d_call v_call cdr3_aa cdr3_nt
- TRBJ2-7 - TRBV19 CASSALGKNYEQYF TGTGCCAGTAGTGCCTTAGGGAAGAACTACGAGCAGTACTTC
- TRBJ2-5 - TRBV12-3/TRBV12-4 CASSLAGGTGTVVETQYF TGTGCCAGCAGTTTAGCCGGAGGGACCGGGACTGTGGTAGAGACCCAGTACTTC
few TRBJ1-2 TRBD1 TRBV12-3/TRBV12-4 CASTAFPTGVGYTF TGTGCCAGCACCGCTTTTCCCACAGGGGTTGGCTACACCTTC
once TRBJ2-3 - TRBV2 CASSPPPDTRYF TGTGCCAGCAGCCCCCCCCCTGATACGCGGTATTTT
few TRBJ1-4 TRBD1 TRBV20-1 CSARDTTGEKLFF TGCAGTGCTAGAGATACGACAGGGGAAAAACTGTTTTTT
- TRBJ2-3 - TRBV20-1 CSASGLTDTQYF TGCAGTGCTAGCGGCCTTACAGATACGCAGTATTTT
few TRBJ2-3 TRBD2 TRBV10-3 CAISVKAAGALLDTQYF TGTGCCATCAGTGTAAAGGCGGCGGGAGCACTTCTGGATACGCAGTATTTT
- TRBJ2-3 TRBD2 TRBV4-1 CASSQLSGRGTDTQYF TGCGCCAGCAGCCAATTAAGCGGGAGGGGCACAGATACGCAGTATTTT
- TRBJ1-2 - TRBV19 CASNPGRPRGYGYTF TGTGCCAGTAACCCGGGACGGCCGAGGGGCTATGGCTACACCTTC
- TRBJ2-7 - TRBV10-3 CAIGTASSYEQYF TGTGCCATCGGGACTGCGAGCTCCTACGAGCAGTACTTC
- TRBJ1-5 - TRBV7-9 CASSFDSQPQHF TGTGCCAGCAGCTTCGACAGTCAGCCCCAGCATTTT